This record looks at one TCR beta chain sequence and its context. Its antigen is undetermined. Data came from immunoSEQ multiplex PCR; TCRdb stores just in-frame clones and leaves some out. The data contain some 70,000 clones, about 63% of them singletons. The data derive from a study of cytotoxic CD8 clonotypes in ibrutinib-treated CLL. On the study more broadly: Partial response was seen in approximately 25 patients and complete response in 2; after median roughly 6 years, about 14 stayed remitted, around 12 progressed. Mean values per sample were a few hundred thousand productive templates and around 96,000 productive rearrangements. General observations from the study: Clonotypes that were public were uncommon, and they contracted or stayed stable on treatment. Clonality rose at ibrutinib response, held steady in sustained remission, and fell toward baseline at progression.

The sample in question was PBMCs, obtained after 12 months of ibrutinib treatment. This clonotype was obtained from a human donor with chronic lymphocytic leukemia.

CDR3 sequence (DNA): TGTGCCTGGAGTGTGGAAGGGTACACTGAAGCTTTCTTT. This codes for CAWSVEGYTEAFF. This chain joins TRBV30 and TRBJ1-1; D is uncertain. V lost 0 bases, J lost 3 bases, and 8 bases lay in between. Germline assignment: CDR1 GTSNPN and CDR2 SVGIG (reference sequence). The CDR3 runs 13 residues.